This TCR beta chain was observed in a study of T cell responses to AZD1222 COVID-19 vaccine. Study-level information: Pooling of second doses given at about 4 or about 12 weeks was done.

The table came from immunoSEQ multiplex PCR; TCRdb's copy has only in-frame clones and leaves some out. The table shows approximately 150,000 clones, with 75% to 95% occurring only once. Concerning this clone: The antigen is undetermined.

Findings and caveats of the study: Nearly half of spike-specific TCRs reportedly target unmutated variant regions. The sample set comprised mostly white British donors with more females, and clonal diversity was possibly underestimated.

The sample consisted of peripheral blood, taken on day 0 of AZD1222 vaccination. This TCR derives from an adult in good health.

The DNA of the CDR3 is TGCGCCAGCAGCTTGGTCCCGGAACCGTTAGGGGCCTACGAGCAGTACTTC. Amino acid sequence: CASSLVPEPLGAYEQYF. The chain uses TRBV5-1 and TRBJ2-7; D is perhaps TRBD1 (5 bases). Germline CDR1 and CDR2: SGHRS and YFSETQ. The V gene lost 0 bases and the J gene lost 2 bases, with 18 bases spanning the gap. The CDR3 spans 17 residues.